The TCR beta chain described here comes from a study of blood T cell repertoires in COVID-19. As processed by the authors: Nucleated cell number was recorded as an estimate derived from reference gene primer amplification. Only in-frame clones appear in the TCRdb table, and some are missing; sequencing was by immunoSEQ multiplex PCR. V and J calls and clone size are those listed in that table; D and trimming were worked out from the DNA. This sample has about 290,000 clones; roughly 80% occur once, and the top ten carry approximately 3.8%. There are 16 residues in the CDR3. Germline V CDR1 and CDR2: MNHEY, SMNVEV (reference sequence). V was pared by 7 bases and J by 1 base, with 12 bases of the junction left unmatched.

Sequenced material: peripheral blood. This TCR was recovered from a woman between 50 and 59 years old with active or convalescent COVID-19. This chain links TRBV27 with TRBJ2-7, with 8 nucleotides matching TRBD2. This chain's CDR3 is CASTPTGGITSYEQYF. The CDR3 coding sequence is TGTGCCAGCACCCCCACGGGAGGGATTACGTCCTACGAGCAGTACTTC.